This TCR beta chain was retrieved from a study of OX40 agonist ivuxolimab in advanced cancers. Across the study: At 0.01 to 10 mg/kg, ivuxolimab was administered intravenously to patients every 2 weeks.

The CDR3 runs 11 residues. Per the germline V gene, CDR1 is GTSNPN and CDR2 is SVGIG (reference sequence). Between the trimmed V and J ends, which lost 8 bases and 3 bases, there was a span of 10 bases. Some clones are missing from TCRdb's copy, which holds only in-frame ones; the method was immunoSEQ multiplex PCR. The sample carries more than 80,000 clones, under 95% recorded once. The source is an adult with an advanced solid tumor such as melanoma, head and neck, liver or kidney cancer. The rearrangement joins TRBV30 to TRBJ1-2, with D possibly being TRBD1 (5 bases). This specimen was CD4+ or CD8+ T cells sorted from blood, taken in a trial of the OX40 agonist ivuxolimab. CDR3 coding DNA: TGTGCCGGGGACGACGACTATGGCTACACCTTC. It translates to CAGDDDYGYTF.